This T cell receptor (beta chain) was sequenced for a study of T cells in Graves' hyperthyroidism and ophthalmopathy. There were TCR beta CDR3 regions amplified from RNA transcripts. RT-PCR in the first round (using the HTBI primer set) targeted the TCR CDR3. TCRdb fed the multiplex PCR reads into MiXCR, producing one record per CDR3 protein. The table includes hundreds of thousands of distinct CDR3 sequences, over 35% detected once. This clonotype was seen only a few times. The germline V gene has CDR1 MNHEY and CDR2 SMNVEV (reference sequence). Trimming took 0 bases from V and 10 from J, leaving 10 bases between them. The CDR3 runs to 14 residues.

This TCR came from a woman between 40 and 55 years old with Graves' hyperthyroidism. The source material was blood. The chain links TRBV27 to TRBJ1-6; D possibly corresponds to TRBD1 (5 bases). As DNA, the CDR3 is TGTGCCAGCAGTTTATCGAAGGGGCGCTCACCCCTCCACTTT. Its protein product is CASSLSKGRSPLHF.